This T cell receptor (beta chain) originates from a study of OX40 agonist ivuxolimab in advanced cancers. The wider study: Earlier treatment with anti-PD-1, anti-PD-L1 or anti-CTLA-4 was permitted, and 30% to 40% had received some.

Clones were sequenced by immunoSEQ multiplex PCR, and TCRdb holds only the in-frame ones, with some missing. Of some 51,000 clones listed, about 90% were seen once; the top ten hold roughly 43%. The V gene lost 1 base and the J gene lost 0 bases, with 18 bases spanning the gap. The CDR3 sequence is 18 residues long. Germline V gene sequence: CDR1 SGHTA, CDR2 FQGNSA. Study-level results: Both blood CD4+ and CD8+ T cells showed clonal growth by week 6 at 0.1 to 3.0 mg/kg. Antigen specificity was not determined for the expanded peripheral T cells.

Turning to this clone: Its antigen is currently unknown.

Patients with autoimmune history or systemic immunosuppression were excluded. The sequenced sample was CD4+ or CD8+ T cells sorted from blood, obtained in a trial of the OX40 agonist ivuxolimab. The receptor was derived from an adult with an advanced solid tumor such as melanoma, head and neck, liver or kidney cancer. The rearrangement links TRBV7-2 to TRBJ1-1; no reliable D call. CDR3 sequence reads: CASSLGWGEEEVNTEAFF. CDR3 nucleotides: TGTGCCAGCAGCTTAGGTTGGGGAGAAGAAGAGGTGAACACTGAAGCTTTCTTT.